The 30 T cell receptor beta chains listed next were all sequenced from one sample in a study of Graves' ophthalmopathy and Graves' hyperthyroidism. Researchers took RNA transcripts and amplified TCR beta CDR3 regions from them. An opening RT-PCR round employed HTBI primers and preceded a second-round multiplex PCR. TCRdb re-called the multiplex PCR reads through MiXCR, storing one row per CDR3 protein. The sample shows under 350,000 distinct CDR3 sequences, roughly a sixth of them seen only once. Sequencing was carried out using peripheral blood. These receptors came from an adult man with Graves' ophthalmopathy.

The chain combines TRBV6-1 with TRBJ2-7; possibly TRBD1 or TRBD2 for D (6 bases each). The germline V gene has CDR1 MNHNS and CDR2 SASEGT. This CDR3 spans 15 amino acids. Trimming pared 8 bases from V and 3 bases from J, leaving 20 bases between. CDR3 in DNA: TGTGCCAGCTCCACGGCCGTGGAGGGGGGCTACGAGCAGTACTTC. Its protein is CASSTAVEGGYEQYF.

This clonotype was recorded many times. Germline and junction disagree at one end, which may indicate a read error. V is TRBV28 and J is TRBJ1-2; D remains ambiguous. The CDR3 contains 15 residues. Germline V CDR1 and CDR2: MDHEN, SYDVKM. CDR3 nucleotide sequence: TGTGCCAGCAGTATGCAAGCGATCCGAAACTATGACTACACCTTC. This encodes CASSMQAIRNYDYTF.

This clonotype was picked up many times. The chain couples TRBV30 to TRBJ2-7; D uncertain. The CDR3 length is 13 residues. Trimming pared 0 bases from V and 1 base from J, leaving 7 bases between. The V gene's germline CDR1 is GTSNPN and CDR2 SVGIG (reference sequence). The CDR3 DNA reads as TGTGCCTGGAGTGTACGAGGATCCTACGAGCAGTACTTC. It is translated as CAWSVRGSYEQYF.

Ten or more counts support this clonotype. The rearrangement uses TRBV6-1 and TRBJ2-5; 9 bases align to TRBD2. J gave up 6 bases and V 7 bases, and 12 bases lay outside the gene matches. Looked up from germline, CDR1 is MNHNS and CDR2 is SASEGT. The CDR3 is 15 amino acids. CDR3 sequence: CASTPPGGRAKTQYF. CDR3 DNA: TGTGCCAGCACCCCCCCAGGCGGGAGGGCCAAGACCCAGTACTTC.

Of note for this clonotype: A read error is possible here, since a much larger clone lies one base away. The chain is built from TRBV4-2 and TRBJ1-2, with D uncertain. Germline loops: CDR1 LGHNA, CDR2 YNFKEQ. The CDR3 spans 16 residues. The V and J ends lost 4 bases and 2 bases respectively, with 17 bases between them. CDR3 residues: CASSLDDTGWNYGYTF. The CDR3 bases are TGTGCCAGCAGCCTGGACGACACGGGGTGGAACTATGGCTACACCTTC.

Comments on this clonotype: Relative to the germline gene, one junction end is altered; a read error may explain this. The chain combines TRBV6-1 with TRBJ1-5, with no clear D. CDR1 and CDR2 (germline): MNHNS, SASEGT. The CDR3 length is 13 residues. The CDR3 reads CASSVAETQPQLF. For the CDR3, the DNA is TGTGCCAGCAGTGTAGCGGAGACCCAGCCCCAGCTTTTT.

The J gene is TRBJ2-5, the V gene TRBV7-3, with 10 bases fitting TRBD2. This CDR3 has 15 residues. The ends lost 5 bases at V and 0 bases at J; junction bases unmatched: 3. Germline values: CDR1 SGHTA, CDR2 FQGTGA. CDR3 in amino acids: CASSTTSGDQETQYF. Written as DNA, the CDR3 is TGTGCCAGCAGCACCACTAGCGGGGACCAAGAGACCCAGTACTTC.

This clonotype has at least ten counts. The chain combines TRBV12-3 or TRBV12-4 with TRBJ2-5; TRBD2 agrees at 16 bases. The CDR3 runs 18 residues. The V and J ends lost 5 bases and 1 base, in that order; junction bases with no gene match: 7. CDR3: CASSQGTSGRETQETQYF. CDR3 coding DNA: TGTGCCAGCAGTCAAGGGACTAGCGGGAGGGAGACCCAAGAGACCCAGTACTTC.

This CDR3 reads CAWTKGPGQGALNQPQHF. CDR3 coding DNA: TGTGCCTGGACCAAGGGACCGGGACAGGGGGCACTAAACCAGCCCCAGCATTTT. The chain combines TRBV30 with TRBJ1-5; 12 nucleotides line up with TRBD1. The trim removed 4 bases at V and 7 bases at J, leaving 17 bases unmatched. The V gene's germline CDR1 is GTSNPN and CDR2 SVGIG (reference sequence). CDR3 length: 18 residues.

This clonotype was picked up many times. This chain links TRBV3-1 with TRBJ2-7, with D possibly matching TRBD1 (6 bases). The CDR3 runs to 12 residues. Trimming removed 4 bases at V and 6 bases at J, with 10 bases between. CDR1 and CDR2 from the germline V gene are LGHDT and YNNKEL (reference sequence). CDR3 amino acids: CASSPGTREQYF. CDR3 nucleotide sequence: TGTGCCAGCAGCCCCGGGACACGCGAGCAGTACTTC.

The chain links TRBV3-1 to TRBJ2-7, with a tentative D call TRBD2 (5 bases). V was clipped by 0 bases and J by 6 bases, with 18 bases between them. Germline V gene lookup returns CDR1 LGHDT and CDR2 YNNKEL (reference sequence). The CDR3 totals 16 residues. CDR3 residues: CASSQDLLAVPGEQYF. The DNA of the CDR3 is TGTGCCAGCAGCCAAGATTTGCTAGCAGTCCCGGGCGAGCAGTACTTC.

The chain couples TRBV6-2 or TRBV6-3 to TRBJ2-7; D unresolved. The V gene lost 2 bases and the J gene lost 0 bases, with 8 bases spanning the gap. This CDR3 has 14 residues. From germline, CDR1 is MNHEY and CDR2 SVGEGT. The CDR3 bases are TGTGCCAGCAGTTACGACGGAACCTCCTACGAGCAGTACTTC. Translated, it gives CASSYDGTSYEQYF.

This clonotype has a count of ten or more. A read error is likely, as this CDR3 ends without the conserved phenylalanine or tryptophan. The rearrangement links TRBV7-2 to TRBJ1-2, with a possible D match to TRBD1 (5 bases). The CDR3 covers 13 residues. Germline V gene lookup returns CDR1 SGHTA and CDR2 FQGNSA. V dropped 5 bases and J dropped 1 base, with 8 bases sitting between them. The DNA of the CDR3 is TGTGCCAGCAGCATACAGGTTAACTATGGCTACACCCTC. This encodes CASSIQVNYGYTL.

This clonotype showed up many times. A much larger clone differs by one base, so this may be a read error. V and J are TRBV11-2 and TRBJ2-7, with unresolved D. CDR1 SGHAT and CDR2 FQNNGV come from the germline V gene. The ends were cut back, 1 base at V and 6 bases at J, with 7 bases in the middle. The CDR3 has 12 residues. For the CDR3, the DNA is TGTGCCAGCAGCTTAGGGTCGGGCGAGCAGTACTTC. Translated, it gives CASSLGSGEQYF. Based on the CDR3 plus reference TRBV11-2 and TRBJ2-7, the full variable domain is EAGVAQSPRYKIIEKRQSVAFWCNPISGHATLYWYQQILGQGPKLLIQFQNNGVVDDSQLPKDRFSAERLKGVDSTLKIQPAKLEDSAVYLCASSLGSGEQYFGPGTRLTVT.

The J gene is TRBJ1-3, the V gene TRBV10-3; D is possibly TRBD1 (5 bases). Germline values: CDR1 ENHRY, CDR2 SYGVKD. V lost 11 bases and J 4 bases, leaving 15 bases between the germline ends. This CDR3 spans 13 amino acids. CDR3 DNA: TGTGCCGCCAGGGATTCAGGAGGAAACACCATATATTTT. It translates to CAARDSGGNTIYF.

This clonotype has more than one count but fewer than ten. The genes are TRBV30 and TRBJ1-5, with 9 nucleotides matching TRBD1. Germline values: CDR1 GTSNPN, CDR2 SVGIG (reference sequence). With V trimmed by 0 bases and J by 0 bases, 9 bases remained unmatched. CDR3 length equals 18 residues. The CDR3 bases are TGTGCCTGGAGTGTACCGACAGGGGGGGTTTATAGCAATCAGCCCCAGCATTTT. Translation gives CAWSVPTGGVYSNQPQHF.

This clonotype was seen repeatedly, ten times or more. The chain joins TRBV19 to TRBJ1-5; TRBD1 aligns across 7 bases. There are 16 residues in the CDR3. The J segment lost 5 bases and the V segment lost 3 bases, leaving 10 bases of the junction unmatched. Germline loops: CDR1 LNHDA, CDR2 SQIVND (reference sequence). The chain's CDR3 is CASSIESGQDYQPQHF. The CDR3 DNA reads as TGTGCCAGTAGTATCGAAAGCGGACAGGATTATCAGCCCCAGCATTTT.

This clonotype was counted ten times or more. V usage is TRBV4-2 and J usage is TRBJ1-2; maybe TRBD1 (5 bases). The V end lost 1 base, the J end lost 7 bases, and 19 bases lay between the germline ends. The CDR3 loop spans 16 amino acids. CDR1 LGHNA and CDR2 YNFKEQ come from the germline V gene. The CDR3 spells CASSQAEGRAGGGYTF. As DNA, the CDR3 is TGTGCCAGCAGCCAAGCCGAGGGCAGGGCCGGGGGTGGCTACACCTTC.

This clonotype has a count of ten or more. J is TRBJ2-7 and V is TRBV5-1; 8 bases are shared with TRBD2. CDR3 length: 19 residues. V shed 2 bases and J 0 bases; nucleotides not matched to a gene: 16. The V gene's germline CDR1 is SGHRS and CDR2 YFSETQ. As DNA, the CDR3 is TGCGCCAGCAGCTTTCCCACCAACCCGGCGGGAGGCAACTCCTACGAGCAGTACTTC. This encodes CASSFPTNPAGGNSYEQYF.

The chain links TRBV2 to TRBJ2-7; 8 nucleotides agree with TRBD2. J gave up 0 bases and V 1 base, and 5 bases lay outside the gene matches. This CDR3 contains 16 residues. Germline V gives CDR1 SNHLY, CDR2 FYNNEI. DNA for the CDR3: TGTGCCAGCAGTGAAGGCGGCGGGAGGTACTCCTACGAGCAGTACTTC. Translation: CASSEGGGRYSYEQYF.

This clonotype was observed many times. V and J are TRBV6-1 and TRBJ2-3; D tentatively reads TRBD1 or TRBD2 (5 bases each). V was clipped by 6 bases and J by 0 bases, with 13 bases between them. The germline gives CDR1 MNHNS, CDR2 SASEGT. This CDR3 contains 15 residues. CDR3 amino acids: CASSRDGTSTDTQYF. DNA of the CDR3: TGTGCCAGCAGCCGGGACGGAACTAGCACAGATACGCAGTATTTT.

The table lists this clonotype with many counts. CDR3 in DNA: TGTGCCAGCAGCGGTACAGGGGGGTGGGCAGAGACCCAGTACTTC. Translation: CASSGTGGWAETQYF. The gene calls are TRBV9 and TRBJ2-5; 8 bases map to TRBD1. The germline V gene encodes CDR1 SGDLS and CDR2 YYNGEE. The CDR3 loop spans 15 amino acids. V gave up 3 bases and J gave up 4 bases; unmatched junction bases: 8.

The chain links TRBV7-8 to TRBJ2-7, with D perhaps matching TRBD1 or TRBD2 (5 bases each). CDR1 is SGHVS and CDR2 is FQNEAQ in the germline V gene. V was cut by 3 bases and J by 4 bases, with 13 bases left in between. This CDR3 contains 14 residues. DNA of the CDR3: TGTGCCAGCAGCTTCGGGACCCACGTTTACGAGCAGTACTTC. Translated: CASSFGTHVYEQYF.

This clonotype appeared many times. This chain uses TRBV10-3 with TRBJ2-7; D possibly uses TRBD1 or TRBD2 (5 bases each). This CDR3 contains 16 residues. V lost 2 bases and J lost 2, with 16 bases in between. Germline V gives CDR1 ENHRY, CDR2 SYGVKD. The CDR3 reads CAISETRARGTYEQYF. The CDR3 DNA sequence: TGTGCCATCAGTGAGACCAGGGCGCGAGGGACCTACGAGCAGTACTTC.

At least ten counts were recorded for this clonotype. The chain recombines TRBV7-2 with TRBJ2-7; D is uncertain. In germline, CDR1 is SGHTA, CDR2 FQGNSA. Deletions cut 2 bases from V and 0 bases from J, with 11 bases between. The CDR3 spans 15 residues. The CDR3 coding sequence is TGTGCCAGCAGCTTATTTTTAGATATCTCCTACGAGCAGTACTTC. Translation: CASSLFLDISYEQYF.

This clonotype was counted at least ten times. The chain carries TRBV6-5 and TRBJ2-7, with D possibly being TRBD1 (6 bases). CDR1 and CDR2 from the germline V gene are MNHEY and SVGAGI. Trimming took off 7 bases at V and 2 bases at J, with 12 bases between the two ends. The CDR3 extends over 13 amino acids. The CDR3 DNA sequence: TGTGCCAGCATTAGCACAGGGACCTACGAGCAGTACTTC. Its protein product is CASISTGTYEQYF.

This clonotype was found many times. The chain links TRBV6-1 to TRBJ1-5; D is possibly TRBD1 (6 bases). Germline V gene sequence: CDR1 MNHNS, CDR2 SASEGT. The CDR3 covers 15 residues. The V end lost 6 bases, the J end lost 5 bases, and 17 bases lay between the germline ends. The CDR3 protein is CASSTGIGFDQPQHF. CDR3 sequence (DNA): TGTGCCAGCAGCACAGGGATTGGGTTTGATCAGCCCCAGCATTTT.

This clonotype was recorded many times. This chain joins TRBV18 and TRBJ1-2, with D unresolved. Germline lookup yields CDR1 KGHSH and CDR2 LQKENI. Between the trimmed V and J ends, which lost 2 bases and 4 bases, there was a span of 17 bases. This CDR3 is built from 16 residues. This chain's CDR3 is CASSPEPSERVYGYTF. The CDR3 DNA follows: TGTGCCAGCTCACCAGAACCGTCTGAGAGGGTCTATGGCTACACCTTC.

This clonotype was recorded many times. The chain combines TRBV12-3 or TRBV12-4 with TRBJ2-2; no clear D. This CDR3 is built from 14 residues. The V gene lost 3 bases and the J gene lost 4 bases, with 9 bases spanning the gap. In DNA form, the CDR3 reads TGTGCCAGCAGTTTCGGCACGGGCACCGGGGAGCTGTTTTTT. Translated, it gives CASSFGTGTGELFF.

The chain joins TRBV5-5 to TRBJ1-5, with TRBD1 as a possible D gene (5 bases). Deletions cut 0 bases from V and 4 bases from J, with 14 bases between. The germline V gene has CDR1 SGHKS and CDR2 YYEKEE (reference sequence). There are 16 residues in the CDR3. This CDR3 is CASSLDTNSGNQPQHF. The DNA for the CDR3 is TGTGCCAGCAGCTTGGACACTAACTCAGGGAATCAGCCCCAGCATTTT.